One TCR beta chain is described in this entry. What it recognizes is unknown. It was cDNA, reverse transcribed from extracted RNA, that served as the sequencing template. Clones were read by immunoSEQ multiplex PCR, and TCRdb kept only the in-frame ones, dropping some. The data show about 190,000 clones, roughly 64% seen once. CDR3 length equals 15 residues. CDR1 is SGHVS and CDR2 is FQNEAQ in the germline V gene. V lost 5 bases, J lost 5 bases, and 16 bases lay in between. The data originate from a study of CD8+ T cells in alopecia areata. Turning to the study itself: Tofacitinib lasted 6 to 18 months, then 6 months off drug. Study-level points and caveats: There was only one nonresponder, so it was unclear how baseline CD8+ expansion relates to response. Clonality was higher in lesional than normal scalp, especially in alopecia totalis/universalis. In scalp samples, resident alphabeta T cells of normal skin are also sequenced.

Regarding treatment: oral pan-JAK inhibitor, 5-10 mg twice daily. The source is a human donor with alopecia areata. The input for sequencing was CD8+ T cells sorted from blood, taken at week 24, from a patient treated with tofacitinib. The V gene is TRBV7-8, the J gene TRBJ2-1; unclear D gene. CDR3 nucleotide sequence: TGTGCCAGCAGCCCGACTGGGAATCCCCACAATGAGCAGTTCTTC. Its protein product is CASSPTGNPHNEQFF.